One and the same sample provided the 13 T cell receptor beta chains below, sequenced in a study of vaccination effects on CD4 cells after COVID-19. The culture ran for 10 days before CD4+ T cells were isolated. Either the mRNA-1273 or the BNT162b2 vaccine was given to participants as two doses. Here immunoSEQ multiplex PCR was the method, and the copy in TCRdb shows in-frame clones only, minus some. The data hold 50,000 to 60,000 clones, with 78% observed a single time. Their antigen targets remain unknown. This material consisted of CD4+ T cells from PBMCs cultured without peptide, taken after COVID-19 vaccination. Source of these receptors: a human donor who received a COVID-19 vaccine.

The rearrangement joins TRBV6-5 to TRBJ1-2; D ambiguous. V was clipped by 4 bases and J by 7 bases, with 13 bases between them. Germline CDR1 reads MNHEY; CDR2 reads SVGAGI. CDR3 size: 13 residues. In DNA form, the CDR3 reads TGTGCCAGCAGTTCTGTCCAACGTGCTGGCTACACCTTC. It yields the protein CASSSVQRAGYTF.

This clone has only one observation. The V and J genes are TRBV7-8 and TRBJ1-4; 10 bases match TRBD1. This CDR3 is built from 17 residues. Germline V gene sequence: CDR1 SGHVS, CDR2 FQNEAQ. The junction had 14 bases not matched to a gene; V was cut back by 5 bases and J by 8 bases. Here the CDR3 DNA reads TGTGCCAGCAGCGCACGGACAGGGGGGGAGTATGGCGAAAAACTGTTTTTT. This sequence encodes CASSARTGGEYGEKLFF.

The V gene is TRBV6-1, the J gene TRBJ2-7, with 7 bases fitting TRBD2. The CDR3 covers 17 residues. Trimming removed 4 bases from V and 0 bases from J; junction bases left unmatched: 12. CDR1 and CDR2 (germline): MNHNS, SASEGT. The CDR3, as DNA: TGTGCCAGCAGTGCCGGCAGGTCTAGCGGAGCCTCCTACGAGCAGTACTTC. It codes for CASSAGRSSGASYEQYF.

DNA of the CDR3: TGTGCCTGGAGTGTACGGGACAGGAGCAATCAGCCCCAGCATTTT. This translates into CAWSVRDRSNQPQHF. This chain joins TRBV30 and TRBJ1-5; 8 bases match TRBD1. The CDR3 sequence is 15 residues long. Germline assignment: CDR1 GTSNPN and CDR2 SVGIG (reference sequence). V shed 0 bases and J 1 base; nucleotides not matched to a gene: 2. The whole variable domain, filled in from reference TRBV30 and TRBJ1-5, reads SQTIHQWPATLVQPVGSPLSLECTVEGTSNPNLYWYRQAAGRGLQLLFYSVGIGQISSEVPQNLSASRPQDRQFILSSKKLLLSDSGFYLCAWSVRDRSNQPQHFGDGTRLSIL.

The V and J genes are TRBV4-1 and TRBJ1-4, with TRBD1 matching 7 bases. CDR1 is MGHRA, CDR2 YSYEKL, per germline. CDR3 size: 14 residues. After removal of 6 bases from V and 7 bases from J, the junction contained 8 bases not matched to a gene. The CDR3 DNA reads TGCGCCAGCAGAAACAGGGGAGAGGGTGAAAAACTGTTTTTT. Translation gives CASRNRGEGEKLFF.

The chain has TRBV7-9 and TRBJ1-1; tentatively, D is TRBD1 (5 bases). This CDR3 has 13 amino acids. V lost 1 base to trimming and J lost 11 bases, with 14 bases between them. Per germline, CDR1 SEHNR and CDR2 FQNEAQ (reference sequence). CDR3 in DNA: TGTGCCAGCAGCTTAGGAGGTGGGGCTTGGGCTTTCTTT. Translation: CASSLGGGAWAFF.

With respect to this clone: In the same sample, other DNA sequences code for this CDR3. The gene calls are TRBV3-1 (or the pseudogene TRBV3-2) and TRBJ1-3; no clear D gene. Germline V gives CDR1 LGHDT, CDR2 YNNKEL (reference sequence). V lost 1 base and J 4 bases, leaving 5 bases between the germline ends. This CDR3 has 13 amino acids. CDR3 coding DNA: TGTGCCAGCAGCCAAGGGCTGGGAAACACCATATATTTT. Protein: CASSQGLGNTIYF.

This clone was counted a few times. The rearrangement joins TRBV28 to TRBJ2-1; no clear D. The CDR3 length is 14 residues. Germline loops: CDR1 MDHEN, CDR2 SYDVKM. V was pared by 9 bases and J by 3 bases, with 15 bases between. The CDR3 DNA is TGTGCCAGTACGATGGTGGGATACTACAATGAGCAGTTCTTC. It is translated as CASTMVGYYNEQFF.

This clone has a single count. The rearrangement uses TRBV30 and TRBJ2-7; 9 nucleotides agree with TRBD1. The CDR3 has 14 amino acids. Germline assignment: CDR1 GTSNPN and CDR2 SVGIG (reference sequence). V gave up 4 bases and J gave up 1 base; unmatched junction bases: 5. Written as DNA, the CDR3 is TGTGCCTGGACCAACGGACAGGGGTCCTACGAGCAGTACTTC. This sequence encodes CAWTNGQGSYEQYF.

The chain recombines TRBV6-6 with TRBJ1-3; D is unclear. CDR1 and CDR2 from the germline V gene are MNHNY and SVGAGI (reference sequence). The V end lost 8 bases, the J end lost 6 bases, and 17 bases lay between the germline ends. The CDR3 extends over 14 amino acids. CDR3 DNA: TGTGCCAGCCGTTCGAGCCCGAGGGAAAACACCATATATTTT. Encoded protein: CASRSSPRENTIYF.

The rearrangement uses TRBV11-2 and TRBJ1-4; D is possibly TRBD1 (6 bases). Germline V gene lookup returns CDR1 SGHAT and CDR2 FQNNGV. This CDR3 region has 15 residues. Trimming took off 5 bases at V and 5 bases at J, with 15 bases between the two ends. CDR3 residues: CASSMQGFGNEKLFF. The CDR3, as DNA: TGTGCCAGCAGCATGCAGGGGTTTGGAAATGAAAAACTGTTTTTT.

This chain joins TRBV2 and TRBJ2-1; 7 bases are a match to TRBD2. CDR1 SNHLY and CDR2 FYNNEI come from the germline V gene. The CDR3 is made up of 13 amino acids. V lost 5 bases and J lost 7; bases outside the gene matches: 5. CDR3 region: CASSSGNVNEQFF. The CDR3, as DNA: TGTGCCAGCAGTAGCGGGAACGTAAATGAGCAGTTCTTC.

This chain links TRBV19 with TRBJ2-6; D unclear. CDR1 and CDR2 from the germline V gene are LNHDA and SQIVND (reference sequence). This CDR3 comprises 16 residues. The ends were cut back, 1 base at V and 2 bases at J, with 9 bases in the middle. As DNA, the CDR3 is TGTGCCAGTAGTATAGCTTCTGGGGCTGGGGCCAACGTCCTGACTTTC. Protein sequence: CASSIASGAGANVLTF. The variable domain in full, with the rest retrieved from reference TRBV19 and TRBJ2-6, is DGGITQSPKYLFRKEGQNVTLSCEQNLNHDAMYWYRQDPGQGLRLIYYSQIVNDFQKGDIAEGYSVSREKKESFPLTVTSAQKNPTAFYLCASSIASGAGANVLTFGAGSRLTVL.